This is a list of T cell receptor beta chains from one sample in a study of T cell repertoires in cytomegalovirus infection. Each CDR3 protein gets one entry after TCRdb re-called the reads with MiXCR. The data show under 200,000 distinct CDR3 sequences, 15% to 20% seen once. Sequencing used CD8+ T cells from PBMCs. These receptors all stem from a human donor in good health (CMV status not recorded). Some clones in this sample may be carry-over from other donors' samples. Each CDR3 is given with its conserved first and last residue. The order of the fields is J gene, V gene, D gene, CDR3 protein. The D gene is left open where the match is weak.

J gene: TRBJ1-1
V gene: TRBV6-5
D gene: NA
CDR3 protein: CASSYPDSTEAFF

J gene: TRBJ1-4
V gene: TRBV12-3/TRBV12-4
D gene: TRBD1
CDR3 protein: CASSSGTGNEKLFF

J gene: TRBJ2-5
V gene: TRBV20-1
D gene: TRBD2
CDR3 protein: CSAKGTSGGLQETQYF

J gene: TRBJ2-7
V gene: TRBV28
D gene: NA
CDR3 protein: CASTSPGEGYEQYF

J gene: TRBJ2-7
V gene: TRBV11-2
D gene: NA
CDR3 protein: CASSLDGQHDEQYF

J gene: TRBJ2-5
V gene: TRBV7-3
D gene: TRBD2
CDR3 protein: CASSVGTRPAKETQYF

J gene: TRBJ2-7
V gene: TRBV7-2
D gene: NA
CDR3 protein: CASSLDWSPSYEQYF

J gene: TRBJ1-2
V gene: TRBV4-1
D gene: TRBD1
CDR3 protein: CASSQEEQGGYGYTF

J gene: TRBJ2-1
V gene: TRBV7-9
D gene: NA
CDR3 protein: CASSSPKVASSYNEQFF

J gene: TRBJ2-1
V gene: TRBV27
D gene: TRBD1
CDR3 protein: CASSPVQGAYEQFF

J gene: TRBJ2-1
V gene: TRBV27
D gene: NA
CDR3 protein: CASSLFRVGNEQFF

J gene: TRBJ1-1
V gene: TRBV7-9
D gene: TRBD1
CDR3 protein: CASSAGGGTEAFF

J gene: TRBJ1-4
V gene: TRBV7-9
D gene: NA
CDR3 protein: CASSPHRCQREKLFF

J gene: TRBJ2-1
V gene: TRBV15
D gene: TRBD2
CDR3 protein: CATSRERSLAGVRQQFF

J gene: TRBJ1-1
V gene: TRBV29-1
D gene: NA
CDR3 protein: CSVRRMNTEAFF

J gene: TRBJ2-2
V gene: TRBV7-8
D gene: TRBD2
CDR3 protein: CASSSLQGGPAGELFF

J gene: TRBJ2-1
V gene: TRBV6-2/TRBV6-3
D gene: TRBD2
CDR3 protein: CASSQSGGAYNEQFF

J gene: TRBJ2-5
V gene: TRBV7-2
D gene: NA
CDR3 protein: CASSFVRETQYF

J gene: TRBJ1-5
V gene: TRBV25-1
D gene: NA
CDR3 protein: CASSERSSNQPQHF